The 9 T cell receptor beta chains reported below all come from one sample, sequenced in a study of circulating CD8 cells and anti-PD-1 response in melanoma. Live CD3+CD8+TCRalphabeta+ cells were sorted into four subsets by PD-1 and/or TIGIT. TCR libraries were prepared from roughly 15 ng of total RNA with the QIAseq Immune Repertoire TCR panel. TCRdb ran MiXCR on the reads and lists one entry per CDR3 protein. This sample has over a thousand distinct CDR3 sequences, with 7.5% to 10% found just once. The source was CD8+ T cells from PBMCs, collected at baseline or after one month of anti-PD-1 therapy (not recorded which). The source is a human donor with melanoma.

This clonotype counts as medium-sized. The chain uses TRBV4-1 and TRBJ2-7; a possible D gene is TRBD1 (7 bases). The V gene's germline CDR1 is MGHRA and CDR2 YSYEKL. Trimming took 5 bases from V and 2 from J, leaving 13 bases between them. This CDR3 comprises 14 residues. The DNA of the CDR3 is TGCGCCAGCAGCTACAGCAGGGGGGCCTACGAGCAGTACTTC. Its translation is CASSYSRGAYEQYF.

V and J are TRBV27 and TRBJ2-5; the D gene is possibly TRBD2 (6 bases). Judging by the DNA end, TRBJ2-1 fits better; the J call may be wrong. Per the germline V gene, CDR1 is MNHEY and CDR2 is SMNVEV (reference sequence). The CDR3 length is 16 residues. The CDR3 DNA reads as TGTGCCAGCAGTTTATCGTCCGGGAGTGGCTACAATGAGCAGTTCTTC. Residues: CASSLSSGSGYNEQFF.

This clonotype was seen a handful of times. With a much larger clone just one base away, this may be a read error. The J gene is TRBJ2-3, the V gene TRBV4-1; D gene unclear. Germline values: CDR1 MGHRA, CDR2 YSYEKL. Trimming shortened V by 1 base and J by 8 bases, and 10 bases separated the two germline ends. The CDR3 sequence is 13 residues long. For the CDR3, the DNA is TGCGCCAGCAGCCAAGGCTTGATGAGTACGCAGTATTTT. Residues: CASSQGLMSTQYF.

By sample share, this clonotype is medium-sized. The chain is built from TRBV5-4 and TRBJ2-1; no definite D call. V gave up 2 bases and J gave up 6 bases, with 6 bases separating them. Germline V CDR1 and CDR2: SGHNT, YYREEE (reference sequence). This CDR3 spans 12 amino acids. The CDR3 reads CASSFGVNEQFF. The DNA for the CDR3 is TGTGCCAGCAGCTTCGGCGTCAATGAGCAGTTCTTC. The full variable domain, its missing parts supplied by reference TRBV5-4 and TRBJ2-1, is ETGVTQSPTHLIKTRGQQVTLRCSSQSGHNTVSWYQQALGQGPQFIFQYYREEENGRGNFPPRFSGLQFPNYSSELNVNALELDDSALYLCASSFGVNEQFFGPGTRLTVL.

By share of the sample, this clonotype is medium-sized. Because it lacks the conserved phenylalanine or tryptophan at the end, this CDR3 is likely a read error. The genes are TRBV30 and TRBJ2-7, with unresolved D. V lost 0 bases and J 0 bases, leaving 6 bases between the germline ends. Germline assignment: CDR1 GTSNPN and CDR2 SVGIG (reference sequence). CDR3 size: 13 residues. CDR3 sequence: CAWSVRSSYEQYS. CDR3 nucleotides: TGTGCCTGGAGTGTACGAAGCTCCTACGAGCAGTACTCC.

This clonotype has only one observation. A clone one base away is much larger, so this may be a read error. This chain connects TRBV27 to TRBJ1-2; TRBD1 matches 7 bases. The V gene's germline CDR1 is MNHEY and CDR2 SMNVEV (reference sequence). This CDR3 is 15 amino acids long. J gave up 5 bases and V 6 bases, and 12 bases lay outside the gene matches. The CDR3 DNA is TGTGCCAGCAGCGAAATACAGGACAGGCCGTATGGCTACACCTTC. It is translated as CASSEIQDRPYGYTF.

This clonotype is classed as medium-sized. The J gene is TRBJ2-1, the V gene TRBV5-4, with TRBD1 matching over 8 bases. V trimming: 2 bases; J trimming: 4 bases; junction bases outside the gene matches: 8. The germline V gene encodes CDR1 SGHNT and CDR2 YYREEE (reference sequence). The CDR3 is 16 residues long. The CDR3 protein is CASSFGGRGLYNEQFF. DNA of the CDR3: TGTGCCAGCAGCTTTGGAGGCAGGGGGCTATACAATGAGCAGTTCTTC.

This clonotype is large in the sample. V is TRBV12-3 or TRBV12-4 and J is TRBJ2-1; the match to TRBD2 covers 8 bases. The junction had 13 bases not matched to a gene; V was cut back by 4 bases and J by 8 bases. The CDR3 totals 16 residues. The CDR3 loop reads CASSWSEGLEMDEQFF. CDR3 DNA sequence: TGTGCCAGCAGTTGGAGTGAGGGACTAGAAATGGATGAGCAGTTCTTC.

Judged by abundance, this clonotype is medium-sized. This chain connects TRBV19 to TRBJ2-1; 8 bases fit TRBD2. Germline V gene sequence: CDR1 LNHDA, CDR2 SQIVND (reference sequence). The junction had 14 bases not matched to a gene; V was cut back by 5 bases and J by 8 bases. The CDR3 totals 16 residues. The CDR3 loop reads CASSRAGGPPWDEQFF. CDR3 nucleotides: TGTGCCAGTAGTCGGGCGGGGGGTCCCCCTTGGGATGAGCAGTTCTTC.